What follows are 3 T cell receptor beta chains derived from one specimen sequenced in a study of blood T cell repertoires in COVID-19. Repertoires were generated with immunoSEQ multiplex PCR, while TCRdb's copy carries only in-frame clones and drops some. The table includes approximately 90,000 clones, about 83% detected once. Sequencing was carried out using peripheral blood. These TCRs come from a man between 70 and 80 years old with COVID-19, enrolled during active disease.

The rearrangement joins TRBV12-3 or TRBV12-4 to TRBJ2-5; 7 bases are shared with TRBD1. Trimming cost V 5 bases and J 7 bases; bases outside gene matches: 7. The CDR3 runs 13 residues. The CDR3 sequence: CASSNQGEWTQYF. For the CDR3, the DNA is TGTGCCAGCAGTAATCAGGGGGAGTGGACCCAGTACTTC.

The chain employs TRBV5-4 and TRBJ2-7; D is ambiguous. The CDR3 runs to 12 residues. V was cut by 2 bases and J by 6 bases, with 9 bases left in between. Looked up from germline, CDR1 is SGHNT and CDR2 is YYREEE (reference sequence). The CDR3 sequence is CASSLVSGEQYF. DNA for the CDR3: TGTGCCAGCAGCTTAGTATCGGGCGAGCAGTACTTC.

The count of this clone is one. J is TRBJ2-1 and V is TRBV11-2, with TRBD2 identical over 9 bases. The CDR3 has 15 residues. Per germline, CDR1 SGHAT and CDR2 FQNNGV. J was trimmed by 9 bases and V by 1 base; bases with no gene match: 7. The CDR3 DNA reads as TGTGCCAGCAGCTTAGGGGCTAGCGGGAACGGTGAGCAGTTCTTC. Translation gives CASSLGASGNGEQFF.